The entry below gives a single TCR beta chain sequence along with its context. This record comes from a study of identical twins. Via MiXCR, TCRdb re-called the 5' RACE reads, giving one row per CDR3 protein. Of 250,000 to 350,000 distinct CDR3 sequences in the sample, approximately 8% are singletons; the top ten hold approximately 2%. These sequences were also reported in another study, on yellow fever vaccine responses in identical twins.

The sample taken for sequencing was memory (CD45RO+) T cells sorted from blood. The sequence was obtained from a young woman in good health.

CDR3 in amino acids: CASHGGGDEQYF. The CDR3, as DNA: TGTGCCAGCCACGGGGGGGGCGACGAGCAGTACTTC. V gene TRBV25-1 combines with J gene TRBJ2-7; 8 positions match TRBD2. The CDR3 spans 12 residues. The trim removed 8 bases at V and 5 bases at J, leaving 5 bases unmatched. Germline values: CDR1 MGHDK, CDR2 SYGVNS.